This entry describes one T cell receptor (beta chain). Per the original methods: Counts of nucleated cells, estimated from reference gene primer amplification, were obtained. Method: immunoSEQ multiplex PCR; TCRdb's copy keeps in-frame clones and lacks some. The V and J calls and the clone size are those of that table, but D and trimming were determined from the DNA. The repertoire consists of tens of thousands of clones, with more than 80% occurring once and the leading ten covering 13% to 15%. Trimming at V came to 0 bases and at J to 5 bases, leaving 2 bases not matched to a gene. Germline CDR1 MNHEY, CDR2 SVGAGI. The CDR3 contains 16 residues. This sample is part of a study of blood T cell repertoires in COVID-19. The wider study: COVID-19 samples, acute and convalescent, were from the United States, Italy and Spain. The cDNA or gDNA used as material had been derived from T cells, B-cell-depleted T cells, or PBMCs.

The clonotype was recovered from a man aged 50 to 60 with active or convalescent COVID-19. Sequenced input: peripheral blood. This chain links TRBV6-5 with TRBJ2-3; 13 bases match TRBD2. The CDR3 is CASSYSRLAGGDTQYF. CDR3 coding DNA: TGTGCCAGCAGTTACTCTCGACTAGCGGGGGGAGATACGCAGTATTTT.